Below are 10 T cell receptor beta chains sequenced from a single sample in a study of blood T cells in healthy people across ages. The second PCR ran about 6 to 12 cycles with a sample-barcoded 5' primer and J-beta primers. From the 5' RACE reads, TCRdb called clonotypes with MiXCR, one entry per CDR3 protein. The profile shows about 640,000 distinct CDR3 sequences, 58% of them singletons. Material for sequencing was blood. These receptors were taken from a man aged 55 to 69 in good health.

This rearrangement joins TRBV7-2 to TRBJ1-1, with D uncertain. This CDR3 spans 13 amino acids. Germline loops: CDR1 SGHTA, CDR2 FQGNSA. Trimming cost V 6 bases and J 1 base, with 9 bases left between them. CDR3 coding DNA: TGTGCCAGCAGGTCCAAGGGGAACACTGAAGCTTTCTTT. Encoded protein: CASRSKGNTEAFF. The full variable domain, its missing parts supplied by reference TRBV7-2 and TRBJ1-1, is GAGVSQSPSNKVTEKGKDVELRCDPISGHTALYWYRQSLGQGLEFLIYFQGNSAPDKSGLPSDRFSAERTGGSVSTLTIQRTQQEDSAVYLCASRSKGNTEAFFGQGTRLTVV.

J is TRBJ2-6 and V is TRBV7-9, with D possibly TRBD1 on 5 matching bases. V lost 7 bases to trimming and J lost 3 bases, with 19 bases between them. From germline, CDR1 is SEHNR and CDR2 FQNEAQ (reference sequence). The CDR3 is 17 amino acids. CDR3 in amino acids: CASTFDLGARGANVLTF. CDR3 coding DNA: TGTGCCAGCACCTTCGACCTAGGGGCGCGTGGGGCCAACGTCCTGACTTTC. The complete variable domain, with remaining parts taken from reference TRBV7-9 and TRBJ2-6, reads DTGVSQNPRHKITKRGQNVTFRCDPISEHNRLYWYRQTLGQGPEFLTYFQNEAQLEKSRLLSDRFSAERPKGSFSTLEIQRTEQGDSAMYLCASTFDLGARGANVLTFGAGSRLTVL.

The genes are TRBV6-2 or TRBV6-3 and TRBJ2-7; the match to TRBD1 covers 7 bases. Germline V CDR1 and CDR2: MNHEY, SVGEGT. This CDR3 contains 13 residues. V lost 7 bases, J lost 4 bases, and 7 bases stayed unmatched. CDR3 bases: TGTGCCAGCAAGACAGGGAATAAATACGAGCAGTACTTC. Translation: CASKTGNKYEQYF.

The table lists this clonotype with a few counts. The V and J genes are TRBV25-1 and TRBJ2-4, with D possibly matching TRBD2 (5 bases). The assigned J gene may be wrong: the sequence end matches TRBJ2-7 better. The germline V gene has CDR1 MGHDK and CDR2 SYGVNS. The CDR3 spans 13 residues. CDR3 protein: CASSRGGPYEQYF. The CDR3 DNA sequence: TGTGCCAGCAGTCGCGGAGGTCCCTACGAGCAGTACTTC.

The CDR3: CASSLEFRVGEQYF. The CDR3 DNA reads TGTGCCAGCAGCTTAGAGTTCAGGGTGGGAGAGCAGTACTTC. The J gene is TRBJ2-5, the V gene TRBV7-9; D tentatively fits TRBD1 or TRBD2 (5 bases each). From germline, CDR1 is SEHNR and CDR2 FQNEAQ (reference sequence). V was pared by 1 base and J by 11 bases, with 17 bases between. The CDR3 covers 14 residues.

This chain connects TRBV5-1 to TRBJ2-7; 7 bases agree with TRBD2. This CDR3 is built from 16 residues. The V gene's germline CDR1 is SGHRS and CDR2 YFSETQ. Trimming cost V 6 bases and J 4 bases; bases outside gene matches: 16. The DNA of the CDR3 is TGCGCCAGCACCTCACCGGCGGGAGTGGGGGTGTACGAGCAGTACTTC. Its translation: CASTSPAGVGVYEQYF. The whole variable domain, filled in from reference TRBV5-1 and TRBJ2-7, reads KAGVTQTPRYLIKTRGQQVTLSCSPISGHRSVSWYQQTPGQGLQFLFEYFSETQRNKGNFPGRFSGRQFSNSRSEMNVSTLELGDSALYLCASTSPAGVGVYEQYFGPGTRLTVT.

The CDR3 protein is CASSKAQAGGGKNSYNEQFF. The CDR3 nucleotides read TGTGCCAGCAGCAAAGCGCAGGCGGGCGGGGGGAAGAATTCCTACAATGAGCAGTTCTTC. The genes are TRBV21-1 and TRBJ2-1; the table calls TRBD2, which could not be checked here. TRBV21-1 is recorded as a pseudogene. The CDR3 extends over 20 amino acids.

This chain links TRBV18 with TRBJ2-7; D possibly corresponds to TRBD1 (5 bases). The J call is in doubt because the DNA end fits TRBJ2-5 better. The CDR3 has 14 residues. From germline, CDR1 is KGHSH and CDR2 LQKENI. As DNA, the CDR3 is TGTGCCAGCTCACCACAGGGGCTCGGGGAGACCCAGTACTTC. It yields the protein CASSPQGLGETQYF.

J is TRBJ2-5 and V is TRBV2, with D possibly being TRBD1 (5 bases). Trimming removed 7 bases at V and 3 bases at J, with 6 bases between. The CDR3 loop spans 11 amino acids. CDR1 and CDR2 (germline): SNHLY, FYNNEI. CDR3 loop: CASIQEETQYF. The CDR3 nucleotides are TGTGCCAGCATACAGGAAGAGACCCAGTACTTC.

The rearrangement links TRBV12-3 or TRBV12-4 to TRBJ2-3, with TRBD1 as a possible D gene (5 bases). The CDR3 contains 15 residues. The V and J ends lost 5 bases and 5 bases respectively, with 17 bases between them. The CDR3 reads CASSLASGAGDTQYF. In nucleotides, the CDR3 is TGTGCCAGCAGTCTTGCGTCTGGGGCCGGAGATACGCAGTATTTT.